This TCR beta chain was found in a study of T cell repertoires in cytomegalovirus infection. TCRdb re-called the reads through MiXCR, storing one row per CDR3 protein. In the table there are 160,000 or so distinct CDR3 sequences, 20% to 25% of which are singletons. Regarding this clonotype: Its antigen remains unknown.

The study's findings and limits: CMV carriers with the relevant HLA were identified by cumulative public TCR beta family frequency.

The CDR3 length is 17 residues. Germline loops: CDR1 SGHTA, CDR2 FQGNSA. Trimming removed 5 bases from V and 4 bases from J; junction bases left unmatched: 9. This receptor was identified in a human donor in good health (CMV status not recorded). Some clones in this sample may be carry-over from other donors' samples. The chain uses TRBV7-2 and TRBJ2-1; 12 nucleotides match TRBD2. The source was CD8+ T cells from cultured PBMCs, collected from culture after CMV antigen stimulation. CDR3 sequence (DNA): TGTGCCAGCAGCCCCCGGCTAGCGGGGGGGTATTACAATGAGCAGTTCTTC. The encoded protein is CASSPRLAGGYYNEQFF.